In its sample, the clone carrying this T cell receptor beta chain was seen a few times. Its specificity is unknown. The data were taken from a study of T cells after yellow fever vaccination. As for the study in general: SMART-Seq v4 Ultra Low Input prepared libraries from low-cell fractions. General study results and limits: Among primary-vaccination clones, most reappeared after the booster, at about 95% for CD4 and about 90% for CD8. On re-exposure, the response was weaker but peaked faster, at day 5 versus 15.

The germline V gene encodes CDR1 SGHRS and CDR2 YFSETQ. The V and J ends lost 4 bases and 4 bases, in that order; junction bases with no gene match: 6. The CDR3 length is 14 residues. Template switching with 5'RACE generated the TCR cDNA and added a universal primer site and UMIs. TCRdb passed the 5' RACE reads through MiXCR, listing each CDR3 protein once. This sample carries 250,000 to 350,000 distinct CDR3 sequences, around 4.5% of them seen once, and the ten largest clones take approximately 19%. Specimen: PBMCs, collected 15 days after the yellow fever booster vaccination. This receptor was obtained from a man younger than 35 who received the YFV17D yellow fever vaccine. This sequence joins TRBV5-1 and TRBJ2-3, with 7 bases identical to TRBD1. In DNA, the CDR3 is TGCGCCAGCAGCCCACAAACAGGGGCAGATACGCAGTATTTT. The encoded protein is CASSPQTGADTQYF.